This TCR beta chain was observed in a study of T cells in Graves' hyperthyroidism and ophthalmopathy. In this sample, this clonotype turned up many times. V lost 3 bases and J 3 bases, leaving 14 bases between the germline ends. This CDR3 spans 15 amino acids. The germline V gene encodes CDR1 KGHSH and CDR2 LQKENI. Graves' hyperthyroidism was deemed stable absent ophthalmopathy progression within 18 months. Patients aged 18 to 65 had newly diagnosed hyperthyroidism that had lasted under 2 months. Researchers amplified the TCR beta CDR3 regions from RNA transcripts. The HTBI set primed first-round TCR CDR3 RT-PCR. In TCRdb, the multiplex PCR reads were re-called with MiXCR into one record per CDR3 protein. The sample lists a few hundred thousand distinct CDR3 sequences; approximately 15% were seen once.

The chain recombines TRBV18 with TRBJ1-1; a possible D gene is TRBD1 (5 bases). The sequence came from a woman younger than 30 with Graves' hyperthyroidism. The sequenced sample was blood. The CDR3 sequence is CASSPVSGGDTEAFF. The CDR3 bases are TGTGCCAGCTCACCCGTCTCTGGGGGGGACACTGAAGCTTTCTTT.